This T cell receptor beta chain was captured in a study of T cells after yellow fever vaccination. Germline assignment: CDR1 MNHEY and CDR2 SVGAGI. The CDR3 has 20 residues. After removal of 2 bases from V and 0 bases from J, the junction contained 11 bases not matched to a gene. TCRdb fed the 5' RACE reads into MiXCR, producing one record per CDR3 protein. The data contain 400,000 to 450,000 distinct CDR3 sequences, approximately 18% of them singletons. The sample here was PBMCs, taken before the yellow fever booster vaccination. The TCR originated in a man younger than 35 who received the YFV17D yellow fever vaccine. The chain has TRBV6-5 and TRBJ2-6; 9 nucleotides align to TRBD1. The DNA of the CDR3 is TGTGCCAGCAGTTACCAACTTCGGACAGGGGTGACCTCTGGGGCCAACGTCCTGACTTTC. Translation: CASSYQLRTGVTSGANVLTF.